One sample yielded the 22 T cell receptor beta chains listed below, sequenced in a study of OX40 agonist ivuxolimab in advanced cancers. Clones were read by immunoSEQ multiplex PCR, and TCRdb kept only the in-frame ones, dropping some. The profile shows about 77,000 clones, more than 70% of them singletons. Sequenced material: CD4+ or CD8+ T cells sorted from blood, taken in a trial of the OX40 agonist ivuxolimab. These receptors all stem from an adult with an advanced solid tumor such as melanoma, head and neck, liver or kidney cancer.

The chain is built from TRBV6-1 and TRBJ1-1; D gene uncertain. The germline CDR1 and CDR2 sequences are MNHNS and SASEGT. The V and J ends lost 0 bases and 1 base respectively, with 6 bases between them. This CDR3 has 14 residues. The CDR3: CASSEAGQNTEAFF. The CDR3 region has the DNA TGTGCCAGCAGTGAAGCGGGCCAGAACACTGAAGCTTTCTTT.

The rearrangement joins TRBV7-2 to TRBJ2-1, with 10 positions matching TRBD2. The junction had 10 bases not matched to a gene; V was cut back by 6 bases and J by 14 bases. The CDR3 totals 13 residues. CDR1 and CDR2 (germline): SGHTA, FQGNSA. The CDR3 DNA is TGTGCCAGCAGGATGAGTCAAGGGACTAGCGAGTTCTTC. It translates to CASRMSQGTSEFF.

CDR3 in amino acids: CAWATDGSYGYTF. The CDR3 DNA reads TGTGCCTGGGCCACGGACGGGAGTTATGGCTACACCTTC. The chain is built from TRBV30 and TRBJ1-2; no firm D call. The V gene's germline CDR1 is GTSNPN and CDR2 SVGIG (reference sequence). V shed 5 bases and J shed 5 bases, with 15 bases lying between them. This CDR3 comprises 13 residues.

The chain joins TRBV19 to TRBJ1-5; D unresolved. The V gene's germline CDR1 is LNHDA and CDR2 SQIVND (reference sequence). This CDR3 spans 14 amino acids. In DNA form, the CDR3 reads TGTGTCCGGCCCCGCCCTGGCGGGAATCAGCCCCAGCATTTT. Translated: CVRPRPGGNQPQHF. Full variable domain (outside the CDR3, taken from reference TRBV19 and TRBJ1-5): DGGITQSPKYLFRKEGQNVTLSCEQNLNHDAMYWYRQDPGQGLRLIYYSQIVNDFQKGDIAEGYSVSREKKESFPLTVTSAQKNPTAFYLCVRPRPGGNQPQHFGDGTRLSIL.

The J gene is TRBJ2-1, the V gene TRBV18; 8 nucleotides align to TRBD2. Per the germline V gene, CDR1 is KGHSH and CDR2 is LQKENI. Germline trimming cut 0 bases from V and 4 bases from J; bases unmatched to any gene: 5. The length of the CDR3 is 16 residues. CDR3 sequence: CASSPPSGGGYNEQFF. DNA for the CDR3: TGTGCCAGCTCACCACCGTCGGGAGGGGGGTACAATGAGCAGTTCTTC.

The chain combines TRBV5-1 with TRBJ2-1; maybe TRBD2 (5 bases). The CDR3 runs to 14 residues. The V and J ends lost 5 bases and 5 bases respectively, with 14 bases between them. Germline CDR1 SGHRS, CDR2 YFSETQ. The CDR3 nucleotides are TGCGCCAGCAGGTGGGAGAATTTCAACAATGAGCAGTTCTTC. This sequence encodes CASRWENFNNEQFF.

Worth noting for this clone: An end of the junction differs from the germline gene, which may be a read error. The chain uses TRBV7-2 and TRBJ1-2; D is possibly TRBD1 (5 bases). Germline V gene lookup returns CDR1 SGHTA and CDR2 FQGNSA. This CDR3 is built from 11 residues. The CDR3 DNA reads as TGTGCCAGCAGCTTAGTGGGGGAGCCCGCCTTC. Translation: CASSLVGEPAF.

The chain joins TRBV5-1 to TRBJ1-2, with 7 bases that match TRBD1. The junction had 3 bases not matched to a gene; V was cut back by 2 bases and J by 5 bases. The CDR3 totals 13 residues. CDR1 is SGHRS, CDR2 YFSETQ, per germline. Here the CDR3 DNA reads TGCGCCAGCAGCTTCGGACAGGATTATGGCTACACCTTC. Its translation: CASSFGQDYGYTF.

The DNA of the CDR3 is TGTGCCAGCAGTTTAGCCCGGGTTGAGGGCTACACCTTC. Its protein product is CASSLARVEGYTF. The gene calls are TRBV28 and TRBJ1-2; D unresolved. Trimming pared 2 bases from V and 8 bases from J, leaving 12 bases between. Germline V gives CDR1 MDHEN, CDR2 SYDVKM. CDR3 length: 13 residues.

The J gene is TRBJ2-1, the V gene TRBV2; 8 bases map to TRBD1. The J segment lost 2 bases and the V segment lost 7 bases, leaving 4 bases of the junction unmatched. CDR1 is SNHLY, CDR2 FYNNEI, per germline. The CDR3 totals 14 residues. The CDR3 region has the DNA TGTGCCAGCAACCGGGACAGGCCCTACAATGAGCAGTTCTTC. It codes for CASNRDRPYNEQFF.

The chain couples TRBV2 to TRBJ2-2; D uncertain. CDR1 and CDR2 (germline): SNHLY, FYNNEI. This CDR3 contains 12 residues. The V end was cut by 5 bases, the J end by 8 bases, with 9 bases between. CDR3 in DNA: TGTGCCAGCAGTTTGGAGACGGGGGAGCTGTTTTTT. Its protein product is CASSLETGELFF.

For the CDR3, the DNA is TGTGCTAGTGGTTTGAAGAGCTCTGGGGCCAACGTCCTGACTTTC. Translating gives CASGLKSSGANVLTF. The chain combines TRBV12-5 with TRBJ2-6, with D unresolved. V was pared by 2 bases and J by 0 bases, with 5 bases between. The CDR3 is 15 residues long. Germline CDR1 LGHNT, CDR2 FRNRAP.

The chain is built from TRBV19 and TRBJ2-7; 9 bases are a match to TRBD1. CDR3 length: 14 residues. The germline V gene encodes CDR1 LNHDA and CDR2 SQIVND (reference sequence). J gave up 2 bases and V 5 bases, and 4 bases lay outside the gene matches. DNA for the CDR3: TGTGCCAGTAGTTCCCGGGACAGGGCCTACGAGCAGTACTTC. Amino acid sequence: CASSSRDRAYEQYF.

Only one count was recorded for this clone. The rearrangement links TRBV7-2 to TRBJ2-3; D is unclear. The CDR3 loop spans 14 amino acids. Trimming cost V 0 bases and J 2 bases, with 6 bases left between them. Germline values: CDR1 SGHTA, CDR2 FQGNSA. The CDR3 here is CASSLAPVTDTQYF. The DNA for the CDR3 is TGTGCCAGCAGCTTAGCCCCCGTCACAGATACGCAGTATTTT.

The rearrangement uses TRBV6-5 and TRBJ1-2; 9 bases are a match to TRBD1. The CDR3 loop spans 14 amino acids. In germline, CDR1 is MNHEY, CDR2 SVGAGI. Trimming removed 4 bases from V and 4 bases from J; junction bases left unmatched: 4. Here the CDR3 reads CASSLGGQGYGYTF. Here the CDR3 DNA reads TGTGCCAGCAGTTTGGGGGGACAGGGCTATGGCTACACCTTC.

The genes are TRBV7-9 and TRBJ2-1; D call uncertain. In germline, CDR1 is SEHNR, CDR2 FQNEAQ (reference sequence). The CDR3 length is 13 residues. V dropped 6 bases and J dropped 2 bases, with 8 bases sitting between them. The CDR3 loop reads CASRGQTYNEQFF. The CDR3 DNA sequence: TGTGCCAGCAGAGGTCAGACCTACAATGAGCAGTTCTTC.

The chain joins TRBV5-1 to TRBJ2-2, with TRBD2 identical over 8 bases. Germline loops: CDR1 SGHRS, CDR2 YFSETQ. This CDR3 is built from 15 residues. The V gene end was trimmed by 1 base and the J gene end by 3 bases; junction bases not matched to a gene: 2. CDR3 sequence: CASSLRGGYTGELFF. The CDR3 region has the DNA TGCGCCAGCAGCTTGCGCGGGGGGTACACCGGGGAGCTGTTTTTT.

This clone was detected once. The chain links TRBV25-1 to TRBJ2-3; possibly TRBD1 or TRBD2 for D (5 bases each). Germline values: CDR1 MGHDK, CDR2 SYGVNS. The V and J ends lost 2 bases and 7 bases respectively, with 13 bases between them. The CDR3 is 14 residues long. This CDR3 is CASSEPGTANTQYF. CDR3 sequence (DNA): TGTGCCAGCAGTGAACCTGGGACGGCAAATACGCAGTATTTT.

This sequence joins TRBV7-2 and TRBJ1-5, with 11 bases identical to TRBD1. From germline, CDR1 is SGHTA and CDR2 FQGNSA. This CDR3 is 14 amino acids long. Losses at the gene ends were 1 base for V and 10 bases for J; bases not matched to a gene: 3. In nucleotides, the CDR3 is TGTGCCAGCAGCTTAGGGACAGGGGGCGTCCCCCAGCATTTT. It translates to CASSLGTGGVPQHF. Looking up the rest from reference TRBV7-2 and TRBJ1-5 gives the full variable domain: GAGVSQSPSNKVTEKGKDVELRCDPISGHTALYWYRQSLGQGLEFLIYFQGNSAPDKSGLPSDRFSAERTGGSVSTLTIQRTQQEDSAVYLCASSLGTGGVPQHFGDGTRLSIL.

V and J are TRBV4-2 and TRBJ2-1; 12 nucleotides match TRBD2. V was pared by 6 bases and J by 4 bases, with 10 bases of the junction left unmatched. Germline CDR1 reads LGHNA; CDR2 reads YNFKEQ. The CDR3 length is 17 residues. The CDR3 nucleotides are TGTGCCAGCAGTCCCTCTAGCGGGAGGGCCGAATACAATGAGCAGTTCTTC. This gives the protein CASSPSSGRAEYNEQFF.

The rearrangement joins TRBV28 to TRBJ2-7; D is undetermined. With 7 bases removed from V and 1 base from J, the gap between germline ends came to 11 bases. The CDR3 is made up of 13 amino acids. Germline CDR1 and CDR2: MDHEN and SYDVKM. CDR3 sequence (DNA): TGTGCCAGCACCCTAGGCGGTTCCTACGAGCAGTACTTC. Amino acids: CASTLGGSYEQYF.

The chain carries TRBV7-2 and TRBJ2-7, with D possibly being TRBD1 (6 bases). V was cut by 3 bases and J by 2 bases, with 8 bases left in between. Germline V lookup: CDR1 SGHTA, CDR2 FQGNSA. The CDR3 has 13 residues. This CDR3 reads CASSLDSTYEQYF. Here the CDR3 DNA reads TGTGCCAGCAGCTTGGACAGCACCTACGAGCAGTACTTC.